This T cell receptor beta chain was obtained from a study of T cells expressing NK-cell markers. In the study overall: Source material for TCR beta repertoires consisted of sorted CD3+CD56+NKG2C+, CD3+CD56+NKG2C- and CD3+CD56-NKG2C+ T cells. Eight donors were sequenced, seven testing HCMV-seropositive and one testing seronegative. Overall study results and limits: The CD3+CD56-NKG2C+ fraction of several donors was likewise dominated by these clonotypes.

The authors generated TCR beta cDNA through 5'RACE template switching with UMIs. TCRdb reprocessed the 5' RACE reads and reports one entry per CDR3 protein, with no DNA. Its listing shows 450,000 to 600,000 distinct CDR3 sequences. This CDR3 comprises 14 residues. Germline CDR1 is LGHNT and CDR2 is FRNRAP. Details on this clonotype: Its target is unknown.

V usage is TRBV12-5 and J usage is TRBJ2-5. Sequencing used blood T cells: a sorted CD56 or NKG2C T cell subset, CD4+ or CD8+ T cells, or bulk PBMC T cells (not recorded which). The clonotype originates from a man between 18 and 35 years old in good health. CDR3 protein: CASALGGRQETQYF. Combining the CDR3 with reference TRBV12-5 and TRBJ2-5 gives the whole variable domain DARVTQTPRHKVTEMGQEVTMRCQPILGHNTVFWYRQTMMQGLELLAYFRNRAPLDDSGMPKDRFSAEMPDATLATLKIQPSEPRDSAVYFCASALGGRQETQYFGPGTRLLVL.